Following are 19 T cell receptor beta chains from one sample sequenced in a study of shared clonotypes between healthy human individuals. Repertoires were generated with immunoSEQ multiplex PCR, while TCRdb's copy carries only in-frame clones and drops some. The data contain a few million clones, almost 96% of them singletons. The sample comprised naive CD4+ T cells sorted from blood. Regarding subset: CD45RA+ positively selected. These receptors all stem from a man between 18 and 35 years old in good health.

This clone was seen once. This rearrangement joins TRBV28 to TRBJ1-2; D is undetermined. Trimming removed 7 bases at V and 3 bases at J, with 15 bases between. There are 14 residues in the CDR3. Germline CDR1 MDHEN, CDR2 SYDVKM. CDR3 in amino acids: CASTKSRVDYGYTF. CDR3 in DNA: TGTGCCAGCACCAAATCTCGGGTGGACTATGGCTACACCTTC.

The chain couples TRBV10-3 to TRBJ2-3; D is ambiguous. Germline loops: CDR1 ENHRY, CDR2 SYGVKD. Trimming removed 0 bases from V and 7 bases from J, with 11 bases in between. The CDR3 has 14 amino acids. The CDR3, as DNA: TGTGCCATCAGTGAGTCCAAGAACGGGTATACGCAGTATTTT. This encodes CAISESKNGYTQYF.

The chain recombines TRBV27 with TRBJ1-1; a possible D gene is TRBD1 (6 bases). Germline V gene sequence: CDR1 MNHEY, CDR2 SMNVEV (reference sequence). The CDR3 extends over 15 amino acids. Trimming shortened V by 4 bases and J by 2 bases, and 14 bases separated the two germline ends. The CDR3 coding sequence is TGTGCCAGCAGTTGGGGGGGGCAGGTAAACACTGAAGCTTTCTTT. Its protein is CASSWGGQVNTEAFF.

This chain uses TRBV5-6 with TRBJ1-5; 8 nucleotides match TRBD1. The germline gives CDR1 SGHDT, CDR2 YYEEEE. Losses at the gene ends were 3 bases for V and 2 bases for J; bases not matched to a gene: 4. CDR3 size: 15 residues. The CDR3 reads CASSSGQGRNQPQHF. The CDR3 region has the DNA TGTGCCAGCAGCTCTGGACAGGGCCGCAATCAGCCCCAGCATTTT.

V is TRBV30 and J is TRBJ1-5; no definite D call. Per germline, CDR1 GTSNPN and CDR2 SVGIG (reference sequence). CDR3 length equals 15 residues. With 3 bases removed from V and 3 bases from J, the gap between germline ends came to 15 bases. CDR3 in DNA: TGTGCCTGGAGCCCCCTGGGTCCTAACAATCAGCCCCAGCATTTT. Its translation is CAWSPLGPNNQPQHF.

The chain couples TRBV29-1 to TRBJ2-1; D call uncertain. The V and J ends lost 6 bases and 8 bases respectively, with 11 bases between them. This CDR3 is 11 amino acids long. Germline assignment: CDR1 SQVTM and CDR2 ANQGSEA. The CDR3 DNA reads as TGCAGCGTCGCAGGAGATTATGAGCAGTTCTTC. It codes for CSVAGDYEQFF.

The gene calls are TRBV18 and TRBJ1-4; D remains unclear. Germline values: CDR1 KGHSH, CDR2 LQKENI. The CDR3 runs 16 residues. V lost 3 bases, J lost 4 bases, and 15 bases lay in between. This CDR3 is CASSPVEARLNEKLFF. The CDR3 DNA is TGTGCCAGCTCACCCGTCGAGGCCCGCCTTAATGAAAAACTGTTTTTT.

The genes are TRBV27 and TRBJ2-5; TRBD2 matches at 8 bases. After removal of 3 bases from V and 5 bases from J, the junction contained 5 bases not matched to a gene. The CDR3 totals 14 residues. CDR1 and CDR2 from the germline V gene are MNHEY and SMNVEV (reference sequence). The CDR3 is CASSLRGAWETQYF. CDR3 DNA sequence: TGTGCCAGCAGTTTGCGGGGGGCCTGGGAGACCCAGTACTTC.

This rearrangement joins TRBV18 to TRBJ1-2; 10 nucleotides agree with TRBD1. CDR1 is KGHSH, CDR2 LQKENI, per germline. The CDR3 covers 15 residues. J was trimmed by 6 bases and V by 3 bases; bases with no gene match: 7. The CDR3 here is CASSPDLGQGNGYTF. DNA for the CDR3: TGTGCCAGCTCACCGGACCTGGGACAGGGGAATGGCTACACCTTC.

This chain uses TRBV5-4 with TRBJ1-4; D is possibly TRBD1 (5 bases). Looked up from germline, CDR1 is SGHNT and CDR2 is YYREEE (reference sequence). Between the trimmed V and J ends, which lost 0 bases and 7 bases, there was a span of 10 bases. This CDR3 has 14 amino acids. CDR3 loop: CASSLGGYSEKLFF. As DNA, the CDR3 is TGTGCCAGCAGCTTGGGGGGGTACAGTGAAAAACTGTTTTTT.

The table lists this clone with a few counts. This sample includes further DNA sequences coding for the same CDR3. This rearrangement joins TRBV9 to TRBJ2-7; 7 nucleotides match TRBD1. CDR3 length equals 14 residues. V gave up 0 bases and J gave up 3 bases; unmatched junction bases: 3. Per the germline V gene, CDR1 is SGDLS and CDR2 is YYNGEE. The CDR3 nucleotides read TGTGCCAGCAGCGTAGGACAGGGATTCTACGAGCAGTACTTC. Amino acid sequence: CASSVGQGFYEQYF.

V and J are TRBV10-3 and TRBJ2-1; 7 nucleotides line up with TRBD1. V dropped 5 bases and J dropped 3; count of bases not matched to a gene: 4. The germline CDR1 and CDR2 sequences are ENHRY and SYGVKD. The CDR3 sequence is 14 residues long. CDR3 in DNA: TGTGCCATCAGTATGGACAGGCTCTACAATGAGCAGTTCTTC. Protein product: CAISMDRLYNEQFF.

This clone was found once. The chain combines TRBV5-1 with TRBJ1-4; 7 bases match TRBD1. The length of the CDR3 is 13 residues. Trimming removed 5 bases from V and 10 bases from J; junction bases left unmatched: 8. Germline assignment: CDR1 SGHRS and CDR2 YFSETQ. The CDR3 coding sequence is TGCGCCAGCAGGAATACAGGGGAGGCAAAACTGTTTTTT. It codes for CASRNTGEAKLFF.

V is TRBV6-1 and J is TRBJ1-6; D unclear. From germline, CDR1 is MNHNS and CDR2 SASEGT. Trimming took 11 bases from V and 14 from J, leaving 22 bases between them. The CDR3 is 13 amino acids. CDR3 sequence reads: CAGKTDGLVSLHF. The CDR3 DNA sequence: TGTGCCGGAAAGACGGACGGCCTTGTATCCCTCCACTTT.

V gene TRBV15 combines with J gene TRBJ1-3; D uncertain. The germline V gene has CDR1 LNHNV and CDR2 YYDKDF (reference sequence). V lost 3 bases and J 0 bases, leaving 12 bases between the germline ends. The CDR3 covers 16 residues. The CDR3 DNA reads as TGTGCCACCAGCAGGTGGGCTTCCTCCTCTGGAAACACCATATATTTT. Amino acids: CATSRWASSSGNTIYF.

Concerning this clone itself: Other DNA variants within this sample encode the same CDR3. The CDR3 DNA reads as TGTGCCAGCAGCTCAATTTACGAGCAGTACTTC. Its translation is CASSSIYEQYF. The J gene is TRBJ2-7, the V gene TRBV7-2, with D uncertain. This CDR3 spans 11 amino acids. Germline CDR1 SGHTA, CDR2 FQGNSA. V was trimmed by 4 bases and J by 4 bases, leaving 5 bases between them.

This rearrangement joins TRBV30 to TRBJ1-6; possible D gene TRBD1, 5 bases. The V end was cut by 2 bases, the J end by 1 base, with 9 bases between. The CDR3 has 15 amino acids. The germline gives CDR1 GTSNPN, CDR2 SVGIG (reference sequence). The CDR3 reads CAWSRGRSYNSPLHF. CDR3 sequence (DNA): TGTGCCTGGAGTAGGGGAAGGTCCTATAATTCACCCCTCCACTTT. Combining the CDR3 with reference TRBV30 and TRBJ1-6 gives the whole variable domain SQTIHQWPATLVQPVGSPLSLECTVEGTSNPNLYWYRQAAGRGLQLLFYSVGIGQISSEVPQNLSASRPQDRQFILSSKKLLLSDSGFYLCAWSRGRSYNSPLHFGNGTRLTVT.

About this clone itself: Other nucleotide sequences in the sample specify the same CDR3. The J gene is TRBJ2-7, the V gene TRBV18; D ambiguous. The germline V gene encodes CDR1 KGHSH and CDR2 LQKENI. The CDR3 consists of 13 residues. V lost 1 base and J 4 bases, leaving 8 bases between the germline ends. CDR3 DNA sequence: TGTGCCAGCTCACCACAGAGTGGTTACGAGCAGTACTTC. This translates into CASSPQSGYEQYF.

The chain is built from TRBV25-1 and TRBJ1-2, with D perhaps TRBD1 (5 bases). The CDR3 is made up of 18 amino acids. Germline values: CDR1 MGHDK, CDR2 SYGVNS. Trimming removed 5 bases from V and 0 bases from J, with 22 bases in between. The CDR3 coding sequence is TGTGCCAGCAGTTGGGCCCCCGAGTCAGGGCCCTCTAACTATGGCTACACCTTC. Translating it yields CASSWAPESGPSNYGYTF.